Listed below are T cell receptor beta chains from one sample, sequenced in a study of tissue T cells after allogeneic stem cell transplantation. The table came from immunoSEQ multiplex PCR; TCRdb's copy has only in-frame clones and leaves some out. The sample has fewer than 30,000 clones, approximately 83% seen once. The specimen was blood, collected before transplantation. The origin of the receptors is a woman between 18 and 50 years old who later had graft-versus-host disease after an allogeneic stem cell transplant. Each CDR3 is given with its conserved first and last residue. The order of the fields is J gene, V gene, D gene, clone size, CDR3 DNA, CDR3 protein. The D gene is left open where the match is weak. A row's size may be missing; if present it is once, few, many or a size class.

>TRBJ1-1|TRBV28|-|-
TGTGCCAGCAGTTACAAGAGTGGGAGGAGACCTCACACTGAAGCTTTCTTT
CASSYKSGRRPHTEAFF
>TRBJ1-2|TRBV6-2/TRBV6-3|TRBD1|-
TGTGCCAGCAGTTACTCGGACAGGGGGCAAACTAACTATGGCTACACCTTC
CASSYSDRGQTNYGYTF
>TRBJ2-5|TRBV27|TRBD2|-
TGTGCCAGCAGCCGGTATAGCGGGAGGGCCTATGAGACCCAGTACTTC
CASSRYSGRAYETQYF
>TRBJ2-7|TRBV19|TRBD2|-
TGTGCCAGTAGTTCTTCTTTTGGACTAGCGAGCTCCTACGAGCAGTACTTC
CASSSSFGLASSYEQYF
>TRBJ2-1|TRBV3-1/TRBV3-2|TRBD1|-
TGTGCCAGCAGCGAAGCCCGGGACAGGGTCGATGAGCAGTTCTTC
CASSEARDRVDEQFF
>TRBJ1-2|TRBV10-1|-|-
TGCGCCAGCAGTGAGTCGGGCCGGGGGGCCTATGGCTACACCTTC
CASSESGRGAYGYTF
>TRBJ2-1|TRBV13|-|-
TGTGCCAGCACCTCCCCTAACGACCGAAACAATGAGCAGTTCTTC
CASTSPNDRNNEQFF
>TRBJ2-7|TRBV19|TRBD1|-
TGTGCCAGTAGTGTCCGGGACAGGGGAACGTTTGCGTCACGCGAGCAGTACTTC
CASSVRDRGTFASREQYF
>TRBJ1-2|TRBV19|-|-
TGTGCCAGCAGACAGCGAGGAGGATTTAACTATGGCTACACCTTC
CASRQRGGFNYGYTF
>TRBJ1-5|TRBV7-2|-|few
TGTGCCAGCAGCTTAGATCCAGGGCGCAATCAGCCCCAGCATTTT
CASSLDPGRNQPQHF
>TRBJ1-2|TRBV7-9|-|-
TGTGCCACCTGGGAAACTCCAGGGCTGGCGGGGGGCTACACCTTC
CATWETPGLAGGYTF
>TRBJ2-3|TRBV3-1/TRBV3-2|TRBD2|-
TGTGCCAGCAGCCAAGGGACTAGCCCCACAGATACGCAGTATTTT
CASSQGTSPTDTQYF
>TRBJ2-1|TRBV7-2|TRBD1|once
TGTGCCAGCAGCTTACTGGGACAGGCCTACAATGAGCAGTTCTTC
CASSLLGQAYNEQFF
>TRBJ2-2|TRBV5-1|TRBD1|-
TGCGCCAGCAGCTTGGCCGGGACAGGGAACACCGGGGAGCTGTTTTTT
CASSLAGTGNTGELFF
>TRBJ1-5|TRBV21-1|-|-
TGTGCCAGCAGCACCCAGTTAATATGGGGCGATCATCAGCCCCAGCATTTT
CASSTQLIWGDHQPQHF
>TRBJ2-7|TRBV6-5|-|-
TGTGCCAGCAGTTACTCGGAGTTCGCCTACGAGCAGTACTTC
CASSYSEFAYEQYF
>TRBJ1-5|TRBV24-1|-|-
TGTGCCACCAGTGATTTCGTTGCCCAGCATTTT
CATSDFVAQHF
>TRBJ2-7|TRBV7-2|TRBD2|-
TGTGCCAGCAGCTTAGCCCCGGGGACTAGCGACGAGCAGTACTTC
CASSLAPGTSDEQYF
>TRBJ1-6|TRBV27|-|-
TGTGCCAGCAGTTTACCCCCTGGCAAATCTCAACCCCTCCACTTT
CASSLPPGKSQPLHF
>TRBJ2-1|TRBV18|-|-
TGTGCCAGCTCAACTCAAACGGGGGATTGGGACAATGAGCAGTTCTTC
CASSTQTGDWDNEQFF
>TRBJ2-7|TRBV7-8|-|-
TGTGCCAGCAGGTATTCCCCTCTAAGGACAGCTCCCTACGAGCAGTACTTC
CASRYSPLRTAPYEQYF
>TRBJ2-7|TRBV6-5|-|-
TGTGCCAGCAGCGACAGCCTCTACGAGCAGTACTTC
CASSDSLYEQYF
>TRBJ1-5|TRBV24-1|-|few
TGTGCCACCAGCGCCCCAGGAACTCAGCCCCAGCATTTT
CATSAPGTQPQHF
>TRBJ1-1|TRBV3-1/TRBV3-2|-|-
TGTGCCAGCAGCCAAGATATAGGGCAGGGAGCTTTCTTT
CASSQDIGQGAFF
>TRBJ1-5|TRBV4-2|TRBD1|-
TGTGCCAGCAGCCAAGAGGGGGCACAGGGGTCCCGAGAGCCCCAGCATTTT
CASSQEGAQGSREPQHF
>TRBJ2-1|TRBV21-1|-|-
TGTGCCAGCAGCAGCGAGGCCCTAGTCTACAATGAGCAGTTCTTC
CASSSEALVYNEQFF
>TRBJ2-7|TRBV29-1|TRBD2|-
TGCAGCGTTGACCGGGGGGGCGAGCAGTACTTC
CSVDRGGEQYF
>TRBJ1-2|TRBV19|TRBD1|-
TGTGCCAGCAGAATTTCAGGGGGATTCTATGGCTACACCTTC
CASRISGGFYGYTF
>TRBJ2-7|TRBV28|-|-
TGTGCCAGCAGTTTATGGTCCGACGAGCAGTACTTC
CASSLWSDEQYF
>TRBJ2-2|TRBV7-6|TRBD1|-
TGTGCCAGCAGCTTAGGGACAGGCTTCACCGGGGAGCTGTTTTTT
CASSLGTGFTGELFF
>TRBJ2-7|TRBV28|TRBD1|-
TGTGCCAGCAGTACCTCGCTCCGGGACAGCAAACACTACGAGCAGTACTTC
CASSTSLRDSKHYEQYF
>TRBJ2-3|TRBV12-3/TRBV12-4|-|-
TGTGCCAGCAGTTTAACTCGCGATACGCAGTATTTT
CASSLTRDTQYF
>TRBJ1-1|TRBV10-1|-|-
TGCGCCAGCCGGGCCCCAGGGGCCACTGAAGCTTTCTTT
CASRAPGATEAFF
>TRBJ1-2|TRBV11-2|-|-
TGTGCCAGCAGCCCCGGGGAGGGAGGGTATGGCTACACCTTC
CASSPGEGGYGYTF
>TRBJ2-7|TRBV6-5|TRBD1|-
TGTGCCAGCATGCCGGGACAGGGGACTGGCGAGCAGTACTTC
CASMPGQGTGEQYF
>TRBJ1-1|TRBV2|-|-
TGTGCCAGCCGGTTCGGGAACACTGAAGCTTTCTTT
CASRFGNTEAFF
>TRBJ2-5|TRBV14|-|-
TGTGCCAGCAGCCACATAGGGGAGACCCAGTACTTC
CASSHIGETQYF